This TCR beta chain was observed in a study of blood T cell repertoires in COVID-19. Only in-frame clones appear in the TCRdb table, and some are missing; sequencing was by immunoSEQ multiplex PCR. The sample records 200,000 or so clones, 65% to 90% being singletons. With 4 bases clipped from V and 0 bases from J, the junction kept 6 bases outside the gene matches. The germline V gene has CDR1 LGHNA and CDR2 YNFKEQ. The CDR3 extends over 18 amino acids. The chain links TRBV4-2 to TRBJ2-3, with 14 positions matching TRBD2. Sequences were obtained from peripheral blood. The TCR was taken from a human donor in a cohort sampled during active COVID-19. CDR3 region: CASSPGLAGGFSTDTQYF. The CDR3 DNA reads TGTGCCAGCAGCCCCGGACTAGCGGGAGGTTTTAGCACAGATACGCAGTATTTT.